The clone carrying this T cell receptor beta chain came up many times. The sample comes from a study of early T cells in non-severe SARS-CoV-2 infection. TCRdb reprocessed the 5' RACE reads via MiXCR and lists one record per CDR3 protein. The table includes under 45,000 distinct CDR3 sequences, approximately 10% detected once. The length of the CDR3 is 13 residues. Germline V CDR1 and CDR2: GTSNPN, SVGIG (reference sequence). V gave up 7 bases and J gave up 10 bases, with 22 bases separating them. This TCR derives from an adult who was a healthcare worker with PCR-confirmed SARS-CoV-2 infection or an uninfected control (not recorded which). The chain carries TRBV30 and TRBJ1-2; D remains ambiguous. The sample taken for sequencing was whole blood. CDR3 in amino acids: CASTNGPARDYTF. The CDR3 nucleotides are TGTGCCTCGACTAACGGCCCAGCCCGAGACTACACCTTC.